This T cell receptor (beta chain) was observed in a study of persistence of HIV-infected CD4 T cells. For the study at large: Donors had been on suppressive ART for a median of 8 years.

Sequencing used immunoSEQ version 4 in survey mode. Libraries were prepared by immunoSEQ multiplex PCR; TCRdb keeps only in-frame clonotypes and omits some of them. The table includes about 47,000 clones, 80% to 95% detected once. Study-level points and caveats: TCRbeta richness was lower in CMV- and Gag-responding cells than in anti-CD3/anti-CD28-responding cells.

Trimming cost V 3 bases and J 5 bases, with 14 bases left between them. The CDR3 extends over 15 amino acids. Germline CDR1 LGHNA, CDR2 YNFKEQ. This clone appeared a few times. No antigen is known for it. Nonspecific anti-CD3/anti-CD28 bead stimulation represents the broad CD4+ T cell repertoire. Sorting selected CD4+ T cells upregulating both CD40 ligand and CD69. Donors had CD4+ T cell counts above 400 cells/uL and were CMV-seropositive. The sample in question was CD4+ T cells sorted from PBMCs after approximately 20-hour stimulation, obtained from a patient who received antiretroviral therapy. The source is an adult man with HIV who was CMV-seropositive. The chain is built from TRBV4-2 and TRBJ1-5, with D tentatively TRBD1 (5 bases). CDR3 coding DNA: TGTGCCAGCAGCCAGGAAGGACAAACACATCAGCCCCAGCATTTT. Its translation: CASSQEGQTHQPQHF.